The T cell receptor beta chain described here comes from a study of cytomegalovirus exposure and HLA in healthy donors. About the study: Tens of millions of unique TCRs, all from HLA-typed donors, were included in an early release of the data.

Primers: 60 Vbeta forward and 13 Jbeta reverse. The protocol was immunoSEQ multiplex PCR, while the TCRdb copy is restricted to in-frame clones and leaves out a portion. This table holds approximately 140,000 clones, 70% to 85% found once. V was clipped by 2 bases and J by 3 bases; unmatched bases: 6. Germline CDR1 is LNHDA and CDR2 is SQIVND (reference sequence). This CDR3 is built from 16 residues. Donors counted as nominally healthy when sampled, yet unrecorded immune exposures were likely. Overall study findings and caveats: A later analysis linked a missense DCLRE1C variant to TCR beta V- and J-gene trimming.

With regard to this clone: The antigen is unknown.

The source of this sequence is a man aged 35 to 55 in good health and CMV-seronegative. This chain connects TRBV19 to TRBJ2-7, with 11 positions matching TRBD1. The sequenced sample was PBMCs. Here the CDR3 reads CASSINPDRGLYEQYF. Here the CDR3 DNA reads TGTGCCAGTAGTATAAACCCGGACAGGGGGCTCTACGAGCAGTACTTC.